Listed below are T cell receptor beta chains from one sample, sequenced in a study of CXCR3-negative and CXCR3-positive naive CD8 T cells. One entry per CDR3 protein, without DNA, is what TCRdb gives after re-calling the 5' RACE reads. In all, the sample yields tens of thousands of distinct CDR3 sequences. The sequenced sample consisted of naive CXCR3+ CD8+ T cells from blood. The receptors stem from a human donor in good health. Some clones in this sample may be carry-over from other donors' samples. Both conserved end residues are part of each CDR3.

TRBJ2-7	TRBV12-3/TRBV12-4	CASSPLEGVTYEQYF
TRBJ2-1	TRBV6-2/TRBV6-3	CATSVGEQGFNEQFF
TRBJ2-1	TRBV6-2/TRBV6-3	CASMGRGLPDEQFF
TRBJ1-2	TRBV29-1	CSALYRGSDYGYTF
TRBJ1-1	TRBV28	CASSGPGVEAFF
TRBJ2-3	TRBV20-1	CSARAHGRETDTQYF
TRBJ2-1	TRBV12-3/TRBV12-4	CASTLLGSYNEQFF
TRBJ2-3	TRBV4-3	CASSQADSPKPDTQYF
TRBJ2-5	TRBV4-1	CASSQATTQETQYF
TRBJ2-7	TRBV7-2	CASSPLGTEATYEQYF
TRBJ2-7	TRBV28	CASSLPDRRGLYEQYF
TRBJ2-7	TRBV5-5	CASSLEWNYEQYF
TRBJ2-7	TRBV30	CAWSPGQGSSYEQYF
TRBJ2-2	TRBV7-6	CASSQGLATGELFF
TRBJ1-5	TRBV28	CASSLQQVNQPQHF
TRBJ2-7	TRBV15	CATSRDSRAGPEQYF
TRBJ2-1	TRBV29-1	CSAPRGSSYNEQFF
TRBJ2-5	TRBV6-5	CASSYYKGQHSQETQYF
TRBJ2-7	TRBV5-6	CASSEDNSYEQYF
TRBJ2-1	TRBV29-1	CSAGGTSHGNEQFF
TRBJ2-7	TRBV15	CATSDQDKRSSYEQYF
TRBJ2-1	TRBV28	CASSRLPGLAGGRSWNEQFF
TRBJ1-2	TRBV7-9	CASSPRERNYGYTF